This T cell receptor (beta chain) was found in a study of identical twins. Study-wide results and limits: Out-of-frame TCR alpha sharing in monozygotic twins exceeded recombination model predictions. For out-of-frame beta sequences, excess twin sharing was weaker.

TCRdb independently ran MiXCR on the 5' RACE reads; one entry per CDR3 protein. The sample has approximately 700,000 distinct CDR3 sequences; approximately 6% are singletons. This clonotype has at least ten counts. Its antigen remains unknown. This CDR3 is 18 amino acids long. V shed 3 bases and J 8 bases; nucleotides not matched to a gene: 20. CDR1 and CDR2 (germline): DFQATT, SNEGSKA (reference sequence). The chain recombines TRBV20-1 with TRBJ2-3, with 10 positions matching TRBD2. The specimen was naive T cells sorted from blood. This TCR was sampled from a man aged 18-30 years in good health. The CDR3 here is CSASLLPTSGIWRATQYF. DNA for the CDR3: TGCAGTGCTAGCCTCTTACCCACTAGCGGGATATGGCGAGCTACGCAGTATTTT.